This TCR beta chain was recovered during a study of Ad26.COV2.S vaccination and SARS-CoV-2 variants. Background on the study: Donor joined the COV1001 Ad26.COV2.S trial arm. The authors gave Ad26.COV2.S intramuscularly, either once or twice 56 days apart.

Overall study findings and caveats: The analyses of TCR breadth and depth may have understated the size of total T cell responses.

Treatment defined: some 19 received Ad26.COV2.S at low or high dose, single or two shots; a few received placebo; per-sample allocation not given. Repertoires come from day 63 after the first vaccine or placebo injection. The vaccine delivered Wuhan-strain SARS-CoV-2 spike through an Ad26 vector. Method: immunoSEQ multiplex PCR; TCRdb's copy keeps in-frame clones and lacks some. The sample contains some 350,000 clones, under 90% of which appear only once. CDR3 size: 13 residues. V lost 2 bases, J lost 7 bases, and 11 bases lay in between. CDR1 SNHLY and CDR2 FYNNEI come from the germline V gene. Of note for this clone: Antigen unknown.

The TCR originated in a person aged 18-65 years who received the Ad26.COV2.S COVID-19 vaccine or a placebo. The sequenced sample was peripheral blood, obtained in a trial of Ad26.COV2.S vaccine versus placebo. The chain joins TRBV2 to TRBJ1-2; D gene ambiguous. The CDR3 region is CASSETEAGGYTF. CDR3 nucleotides: TGTGCCAGCAGTGAAACAGAGGCCGGTGGCTACACCTTC.